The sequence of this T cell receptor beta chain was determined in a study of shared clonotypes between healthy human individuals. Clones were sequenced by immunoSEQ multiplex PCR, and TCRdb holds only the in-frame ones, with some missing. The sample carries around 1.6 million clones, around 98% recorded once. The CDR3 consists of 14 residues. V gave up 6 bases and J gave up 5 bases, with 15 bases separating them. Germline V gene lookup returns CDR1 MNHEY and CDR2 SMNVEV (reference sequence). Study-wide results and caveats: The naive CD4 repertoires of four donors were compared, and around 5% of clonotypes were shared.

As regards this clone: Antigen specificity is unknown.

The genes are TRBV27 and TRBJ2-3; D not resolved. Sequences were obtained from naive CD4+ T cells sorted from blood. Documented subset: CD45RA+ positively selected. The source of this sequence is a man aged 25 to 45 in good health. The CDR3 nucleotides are TGTGCCAGCAGCTCATTTGGGGTGAGAGATACGCAGTATTTT. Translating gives CASSSFGVRDTQYF.